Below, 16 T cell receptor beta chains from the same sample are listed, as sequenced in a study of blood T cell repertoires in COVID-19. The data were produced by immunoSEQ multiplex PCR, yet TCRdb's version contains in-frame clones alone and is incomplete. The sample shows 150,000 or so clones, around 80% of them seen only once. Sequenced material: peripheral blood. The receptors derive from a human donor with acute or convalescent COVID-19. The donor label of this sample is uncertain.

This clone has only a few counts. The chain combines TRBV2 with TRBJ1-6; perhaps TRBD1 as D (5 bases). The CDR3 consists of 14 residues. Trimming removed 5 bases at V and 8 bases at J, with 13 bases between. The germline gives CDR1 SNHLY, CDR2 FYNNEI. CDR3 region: CASSLEGKDSPLHF. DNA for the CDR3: TGTGCCAGCAGTTTGGAGGGGAAGGATTCACCCCTCCACTTT.

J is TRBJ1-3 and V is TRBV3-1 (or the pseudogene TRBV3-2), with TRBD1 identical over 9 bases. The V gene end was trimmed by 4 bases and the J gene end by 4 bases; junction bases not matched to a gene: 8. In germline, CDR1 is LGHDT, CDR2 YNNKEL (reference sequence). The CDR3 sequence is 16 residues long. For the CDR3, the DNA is TGTGCCAGCAGCCGATCACAGGGGGCCTCGGGAAACACCATATATTTT. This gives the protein CASSRSQGASGNTIYF.

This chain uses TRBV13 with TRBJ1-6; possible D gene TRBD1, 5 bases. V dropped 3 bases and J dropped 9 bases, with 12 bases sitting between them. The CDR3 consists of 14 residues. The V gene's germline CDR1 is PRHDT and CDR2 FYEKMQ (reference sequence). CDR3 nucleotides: TGTGCCAGCAGCTTGCGCTGGGGGGGTTCACCCCTCCACTTT. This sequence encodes CASSLRWGGSPLHF.

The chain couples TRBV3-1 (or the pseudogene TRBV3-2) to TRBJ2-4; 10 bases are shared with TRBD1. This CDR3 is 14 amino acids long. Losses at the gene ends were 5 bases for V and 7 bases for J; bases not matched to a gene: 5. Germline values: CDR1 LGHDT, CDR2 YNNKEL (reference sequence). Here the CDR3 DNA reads TGTGCCAGCAGCGCTCCGGACAGGGGGAACATTCAGTACTTC. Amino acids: CASSAPDRGNIQYF.

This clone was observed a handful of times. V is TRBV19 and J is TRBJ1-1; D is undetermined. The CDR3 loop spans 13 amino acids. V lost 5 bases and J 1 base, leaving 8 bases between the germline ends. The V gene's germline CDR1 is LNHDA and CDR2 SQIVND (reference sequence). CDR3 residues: CASSPQKNTEAFF. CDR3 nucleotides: TGTGCCAGTAGTCCACAAAAGAACACTGAAGCTTTCTTT.

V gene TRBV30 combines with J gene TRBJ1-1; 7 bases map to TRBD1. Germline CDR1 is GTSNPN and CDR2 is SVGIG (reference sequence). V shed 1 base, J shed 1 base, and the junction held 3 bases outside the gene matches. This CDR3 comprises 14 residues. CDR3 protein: CAWSGGGKNTEAFF. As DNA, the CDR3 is TGTGCCTGGAGTGGAGGGGGCAAGAACACTGAAGCTTTCTTT. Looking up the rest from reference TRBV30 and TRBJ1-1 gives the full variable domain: SQTIHQWPATLVQPVGSPLSLECTVEGTSNPNLYWYRQAAGRGLQLLFYSVGIGQISSEVPQNLSASRPQDRQFILSSKKLLLSDSGFYLCAWSGGGKNTEAFFGQGTRLTVV.

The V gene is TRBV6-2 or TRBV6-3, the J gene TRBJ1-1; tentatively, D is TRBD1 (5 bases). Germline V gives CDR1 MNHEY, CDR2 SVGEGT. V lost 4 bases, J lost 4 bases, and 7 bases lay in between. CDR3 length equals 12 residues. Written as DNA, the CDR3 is TGTGCCAGCAGTTTTAGGGGCACTGAAGCTTTCTTT. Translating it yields CASSFRGTEAFF.

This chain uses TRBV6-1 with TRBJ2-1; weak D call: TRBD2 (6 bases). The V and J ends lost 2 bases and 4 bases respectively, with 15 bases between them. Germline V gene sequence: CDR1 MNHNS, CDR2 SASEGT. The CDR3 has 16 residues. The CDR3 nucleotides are TGTGCCAGCAGTGAACTCCGCGGGGTCTTATACAATGAGCAGTTCTTC. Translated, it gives CASSELRGVLYNEQFF.

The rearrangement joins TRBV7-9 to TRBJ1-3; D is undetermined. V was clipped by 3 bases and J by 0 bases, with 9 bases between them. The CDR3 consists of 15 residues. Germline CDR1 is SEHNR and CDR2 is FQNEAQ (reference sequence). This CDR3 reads CASSLLAISGNTIYF. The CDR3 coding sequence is TGTGCCAGCAGCTTGTTAGCTATCTCTGGAAACACCATATATTTT.

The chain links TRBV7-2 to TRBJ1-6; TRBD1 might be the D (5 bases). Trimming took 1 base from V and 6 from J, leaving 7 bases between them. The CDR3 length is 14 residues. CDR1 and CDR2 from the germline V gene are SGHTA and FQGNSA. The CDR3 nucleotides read TGTGCCAGCAGCTTAGAACAGGTTAATTCACCCCTCCACTTT. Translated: CASSLEQVNSPLHF.

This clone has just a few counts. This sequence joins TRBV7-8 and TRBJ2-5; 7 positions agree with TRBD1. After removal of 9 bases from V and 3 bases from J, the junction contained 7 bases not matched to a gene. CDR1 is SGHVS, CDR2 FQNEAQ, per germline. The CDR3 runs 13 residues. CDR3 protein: CASQRDREETQYF. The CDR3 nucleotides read TGTGCCAGTCAGAGAGACAGGGAAGAGACCCAGTACTTC.

Here the CDR3 DNA reads TGTGCCAGCAGCCTTAAAGAGGGGGTTGGAAACACCATATATTTT. Protein: CASSLKEGVGNTIYF. V gene TRBV4-2 combines with J gene TRBJ1-3; TRBD1 is a possible D gene (6 bases). Germline V gives CDR1 LGHNA, CDR2 YNFKEQ. The CDR3 extends over 15 amino acids. Trimming cost V 4 bases and J 3 bases, with 13 bases left between them.

CDR3 nucleotides: TGTGCCAGCAGCTTAGCCCATGACAGCTACGAGCAGTACTTC. Protein product: CASSLAHDSYEQYF. V is TRBV7-2 and J is TRBJ2-7; tentatively, D is TRBD1 (5 bases). The CDR3 is made up of 14 amino acids. Looked up from germline, CDR1 is SGHTA and CDR2 is FQGNSA. Deletions cut 0 bases from V and 3 bases from J, with 9 bases between.

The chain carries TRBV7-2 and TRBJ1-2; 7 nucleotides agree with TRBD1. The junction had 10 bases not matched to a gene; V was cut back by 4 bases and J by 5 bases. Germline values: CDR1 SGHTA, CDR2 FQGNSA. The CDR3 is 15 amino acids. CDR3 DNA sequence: TGTGCCAGCAGCTCCCAGACAGGGAGGTTATATGGCTACACCTTC. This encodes CASSSQTGRLYGYTF.

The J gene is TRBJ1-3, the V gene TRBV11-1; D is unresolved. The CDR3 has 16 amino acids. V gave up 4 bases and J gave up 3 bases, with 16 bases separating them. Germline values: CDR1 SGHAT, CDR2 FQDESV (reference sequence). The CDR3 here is CASSSPGTGGGNTIYF. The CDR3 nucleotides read TGTGCCAGCAGCTCCCCTGGAACCGGAGGTGGAAACACCATATATTTT.

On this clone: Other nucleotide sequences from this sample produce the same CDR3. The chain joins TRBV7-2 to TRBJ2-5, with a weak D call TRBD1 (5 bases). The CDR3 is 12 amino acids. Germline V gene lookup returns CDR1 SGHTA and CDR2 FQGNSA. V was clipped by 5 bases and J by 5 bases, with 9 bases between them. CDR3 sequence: CASSRQRETQYF. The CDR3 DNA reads TGTGCCAGCAGCCGACAGAGGGAGACCCAGTACTTC. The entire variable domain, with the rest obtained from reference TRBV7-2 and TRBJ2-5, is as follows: GAGVSQSPSNKVTEKGKDVELRCDPISGHTALYWYRQSLGQGLEFLIYFQGNSAPDKSGLPSDRFSAERTGGSVSTLTIQRTQQEDSAVYLCASSRQRETQYFGPGTRLLVL.